This record looks at one TCR beta chain sequence and its context. The read falls 3 residues short of the CDR3 end, and the missing part is taken from the germline J gene. Unmatched junction bases numbered 7, after V lost 5 bases and J lost 2 bases. There are 16 residues in the CDR3. CDR1 and CDR2 from the germline V gene are SGHNT and YYREEE (reference sequence). immunoSEQ multiplex PCR used an average of 1200 ng genomic DNA. TCRdb's table, derived via immunoSEQ multiplex PCR, lists solely in-frame clones and lacks some. The listing contains some 20,000 clones. This record comes from a study of T cells in women clearing cervical HPV infection. Study overall: Case blood was drawn when the lesion was first found; control blood after infection became undetectable. With HLA typing for only a few women, HLA confounding remains possible.

This TCR came from a woman aged 18 to 69 with a cervical HPV16 infection that either progressed to CIN3+ or cleared (not recorded which). Sequences were obtained from blood buffy coat. The chain links TRBV5-4 to TRBJ2-2; 9 nucleotides agree with TRBD2. The chain's CDR3 is CASRISSGANTGELFF. The CDR3 bases that were read are TGTGCCAGCAGAATATCTAGCGGGGCTAACACCGGGGAG.